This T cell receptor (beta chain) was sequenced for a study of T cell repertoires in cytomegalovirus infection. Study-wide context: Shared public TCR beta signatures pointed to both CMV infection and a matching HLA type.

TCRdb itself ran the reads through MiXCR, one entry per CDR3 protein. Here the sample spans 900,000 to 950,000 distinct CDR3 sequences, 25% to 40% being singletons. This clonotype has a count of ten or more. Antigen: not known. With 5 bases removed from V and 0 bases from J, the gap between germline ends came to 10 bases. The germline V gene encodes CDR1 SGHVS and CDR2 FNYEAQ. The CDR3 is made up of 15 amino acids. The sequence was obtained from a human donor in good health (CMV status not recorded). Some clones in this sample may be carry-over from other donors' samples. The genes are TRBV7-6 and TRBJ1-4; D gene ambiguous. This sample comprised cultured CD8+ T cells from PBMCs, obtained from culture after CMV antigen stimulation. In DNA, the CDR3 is TGTGCCAGCAGCCCCGACTTCGCAACTAATGAAAAACTGTTTTTT. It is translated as CASSPDFATNEKLFF.